These 25 T cell receptor beta chains were sequenced from one sample in a study of blood T cells in healthy people across ages. A sample-barcoded 5' primer and a J-beta primer mix were used in a second PCR of about 7 to 12 cycles. TCRdb independently ran MiXCR on the 5' RACE reads; one entry per CDR3 protein. Of around 2 million distinct CDR3 sequences listed, 30% to 40% are singletons. The specimen sequenced was blood. Source of these receptors: a human donor in good health.

The rearrangement links TRBV19 to TRBJ1-5; D call uncertain. Germline values: CDR1 LNHDA, CDR2 SQIVND (reference sequence). The length of the CDR3 is 12 residues. V lost 11 bases to trimming and J lost 0 bases, with 8 bases between them. CDR3 nucleotides: TGTGCCGGCAGGATTAGCAATCAGCCCCAGCATTTT. Its protein product is CAGRISNQPQHF.

This clonotype was observed many times. The chain links TRBV12-3 or TRBV12-4 to TRBJ2-1, with 11 bases that match TRBD2. V was pared by 4 bases and J by 4 bases, with 3 bases of the junction left unmatched. The CDR3 extends over 15 amino acids. CDR3 coding DNA: TGTGCCAGCAGTTCCGGGACTAGCGGATACAATGAGCAGTTCTTC. This sequence encodes CASSSGTSGYNEQFF.

The chain employs TRBV6-2 or TRBV6-3 and TRBJ2-1; 10 nucleotides align to TRBD2. The CDR3 contains 15 residues. The germline gives CDR1 MNHEY, CDR2 SVGEGT. J was trimmed by 7 bases and V by 7 bases; bases with no gene match: 10. CDR3 DNA: TGTGCCAGCACTCCAGGGGCTAGCGGGAGTAATGAGCAGTTCTTC. It codes for CASTPGASGSNEQFF.

The rearrangement joins TRBV7-9 to TRBJ1-1; tentative D call: TRBD1 (5 bases). V was cut by 2 bases and J by 4 bases, with 17 bases left in between. CDR1 and CDR2 (germline): SEHNR, FQNEAQ (reference sequence). The CDR3 is 16 residues long. CDR3 sequence reads: CASSLTGRGRFTEAFF. CDR3 coding DNA: TGTGCCAGCAGCTTAACCGGGAGGGGCCGGTTCACTGAAGCTTTCTTT.

In this sample, this clonotype turned up a few times. This chain joins TRBV7-2 and TRBJ2-5; D may match TRBD1 or TRBD2 (5 bases each). The V gene's germline CDR1 is SGHTA and CDR2 FQGNSA. The CDR3 runs 15 residues. Between the trimmed V and J ends, which lost 1 base and 5 bases, there was a span of 14 bases. The CDR3 loop is CASSLVTGPGETQYF. The DNA of the CDR3 is TGTGCCAGCAGCTTAGTGACGGGGCCCGGTGAGACCCAGTACTTC.

The chain combines TRBV10-3 with TRBJ2-3; D may be TRBD1 (5 bases). Trimming left V 9 bases short and J 1 base short, with 17 bases between. Looked up from germline, CDR1 is ENHRY and CDR2 is SYGVKD. The length of the CDR3 is 15 residues. CDR3 sequence: CAIGQKGVGTDTQYF. Written as DNA, the CDR3 is TGTGCCATTGGCCAGAAAGGGGTTGGCACAGATACGCAGTATTTT.

This clonotype has a handful of counts. This chain links TRBV7-2 with TRBJ2-7; 8 nucleotides match TRBD1. V lost 5 bases to trimming and J lost 2 bases; unmatched junction nucleotides: 8. Germline V gene lookup returns CDR1 SGHTA and CDR2 FQGNSA. The CDR3 contains 15 residues. CDR3: CASSQYQGQAYEQYF. The DNA for the CDR3 is TGTGCCAGCAGCCAGTACCAGGGACAGGCCTACGAGCAGTACTTC. The entire variable domain, with the rest obtained from reference TRBV7-2 and TRBJ2-7, is as follows: GAGVSQSPSNKVTEKGKDVELRCDPISGHTALYWYRQSLGQGLEFLIYFQGNSAPDKSGLPSDRFSAERTGGSVSTLTIQRTQQEDSAVYLCASSQYQGQAYEQYFGPGTRLTVT.

The chain carries TRBV7-9 and TRBJ1-2, with 7 bases aligning to TRBD1. V shed 2 bases and J 10 bases; nucleotides not matched to a gene: 4. Germline V CDR1 and CDR2: SEHNR, FQNEAQ (reference sequence). The CDR3 totals 12 residues. The CDR3: CASSLTQGTYTF. The CDR3 DNA reads as TGTGCCAGCAGCTTAACACAGGGGACCTACACCTTC. The full variable domain, with the rest looked up from reference TRBV7-9 and TRBJ1-2, is DTGVSQNPRHKITKRGQNVTFRCDPISEHNRLYWYRQTLGQGPEFLTYFQNEAQLEKSRLLSDRFSAERPKGSFSTLEIQRTEQGDSAMYLCASSLTQGTYTFGSGTRLTVV.

This clonotype occurred a few times. The chain links TRBV10-3 to TRBJ2-3; TRBD2 agrees at 12 bases. CDR1 ENHRY and CDR2 SYGVKD come from the germline V gene. The CDR3 has 14 amino acids. V dropped 10 bases and J dropped 5; count of bases not matched to a gene: 7. The CDR3 coding sequence is TGTGCCACCGCGACTAGCGGGGGACTAGATACGCAGTATTTT. As protein: CATATSGGLDTQYF.

The gene calls are TRBV10-3 and TRBJ1-2; D call uncertain. Germline lookup yields CDR1 ENHRY and CDR2 SYGVKD. The CDR3 has 14 amino acids. Deletions cut 0 bases from V and 4 bases from J, with 9 bases between. CDR3 coding DNA: TGTGCCATCAGTGAGTCCGGGCCAAGCTATGGCTACACCTTC. Amino acids: CAISESGPSYGYTF.

V is TRBV20-1 and J is TRBJ2-7; TRBD1 might be the D (6 bases). The CDR3 sequence is 13 residues long. Between the trimmed V and J ends, which lost 1 base and 2 bases, there was a span of 9 bases. The V gene's germline CDR1 is DFQATT and CDR2 SNEGSKA (reference sequence). CDR3 residues: CSARVGAAYEQYF. The DNA for the CDR3 is TGCAGTGCTAGAGTGGGGGCAGCCTACGAGCAGTACTTC.

In the case of this clonotype: A clone one base away is much larger, so this may be a read error. The genes are TRBV7-6 and TRBJ2-4; D unclear. There are 14 residues in the CDR3. V was cut by 5 bases and J by 13 bases, with 21 bases left in between. Per germline, CDR1 SGHVS and CDR2 FNYEAQ. The CDR3 protein is CASSPLWSYNEQYF. CDR3 bases: TGTGCCAGCAGCCCCCTTTGGAGCTACAATGAGCAGTACTTC. Drawing the rest from reference TRBV7-6 and TRBJ2-4, the complete variable domain is GAGVSQSPRYKVTKRGQDVALRCDPISGHVSLYWYRQALGQGPEFLTYFNYEAQQDKSGLPNDRFSAERPEGSISTLTIQRTEQRDSAMYRCASSPLWSYNEQYFGAGTRLSVL.

About this clonotype: Given a much more abundant clone one base away, this may be a read error. This chain connects TRBV7-2 to TRBJ2-1, with D possibly matching TRBD1 (7 bases). The CDR3 has 15 residues. CDR1 is SGHTA, CDR2 FQGNSA, per germline. Trimming left V 6 bases short and J 2 bases short, with 14 bases between. The CDR3, as DNA: TGTGCCAGCAGTCCCGACAGGGAGGCCTACAATGAGCAGTTCTTC. Translating gives CASSPDREAYNEQFF.

This clonotype was seen a few times. The chain employs TRBV15 and TRBJ1-6; tentative D call: TRBD1 (6 bases). Trimming stripped 8 bases from V and 7 bases from J, with 15 bases between. The CDR3 is 14 amino acids. Germline V CDR1 and CDR2: LNHNV, YYDKDF (reference sequence). DNA of the CDR3: TGTGCCACCTCCCTGGACAGACGGAATTCACCCCTCCACTTT. This codes for CATSLDRRNSPLHF.

The chain has TRBV2 and TRBJ1-1; 7 bases agree with TRBD1. V lost 3 bases and J lost 3; bases outside the gene matches: 7. CDR1 is SNHLY, CDR2 FYNNEI, per germline. This CDR3 is built from 15 residues. CDR3 sequence reads: CASSEEGAVYTEAFF. The CDR3 DNA is TGTGCCAGCAGTGAGGAGGGGGCGGTATACACTGAAGCTTTCTTT.

This chain joins TRBV5-1 and TRBJ2-1; either TRBD1 or TRBD2 may supply D (6 bases each). The CDR3 totals 14 residues. Per the germline V gene, CDR1 is SGHRS and CDR2 is YFSETQ. V was shortened by 2 bases and J by 8 bases, with 14 bases between the two germline ends. The DNA of the CDR3 is TGCGCCAGCAGCTTAGGGGGGCCTGGGGATGAGCAGTTCTTC. Residues: CASSLGGPGDEQFF.

In its sample, this clonotype was seen a few times. The chain links TRBV6-4 to TRBJ2-4, with 8 bases lining up with TRBD1. V trimming: 3 bases; J trimming: 5 bases; junction bases outside the gene matches: 3. CDR3 length equals 14 residues. The germline V gene encodes CDR1 MRHNA and CDR2 SNTAGT. CDR3: CASSETGDQNIQYF. The CDR3 bases are TGTGCCAGCAGTGAGACAGGGGACCAAAACATTCAGTACTTC.

Only one count was recorded for this clonotype. The chain links TRBV7-9 to TRBJ1-3, with D possibly matching TRBD1 (5 bases). Trimming removed 2 bases at V and 2 bases at J, with 13 bases between. Germline V gene sequence: CDR1 SEHNR, CDR2 FQNEAQ (reference sequence). The CDR3 loop spans 16 amino acids. The CDR3 sequence: CASSLQGSGPGNTIYF. In DNA form, the CDR3 reads TGTGCCAGCAGCTTACAGGGAAGTGGGCCTGGAAACACCATATATTTT.

This clonotype turned up a few times. The chain links TRBV12-3 or TRBV12-4 to TRBJ2-3; 8 bases fit TRBD2. Trimming removed 2 bases from V and 7 bases from J; junction bases left unmatched: 8. The CDR3 is made up of 15 amino acids. The CDR3 DNA reads as TGTGCCAGCAGTTTAAAGGCGGGGGGAGGTTATACGCAGTATTTT. It encodes CASSLKAGGGYTQYF.

The chain couples TRBV4-2 to TRBJ2-7, with 8 bases lining up with TRBD1. The germline V gene encodes CDR1 LGHNA and CDR2 YNFKEQ. The CDR3 length is 15 residues. The J segment lost 2 bases and the V segment lost 0 bases, leaving 3 bases of the junction unmatched. Written as DNA, the CDR3 is TGTGCCAGCAGCCAAGAGGGACAGGTTACCTACGAGCAGTACTTC. Protein sequence: CASSQEGQVTYEQYF.

V and J are TRBV20-1 and TRBJ2-7, with D perhaps matching TRBD2 (6 bases). V was shortened by 8 bases and J by 1 base, with 21 bases between the two germline ends. The CDR3 contains 15 residues. Germline-derived CDR1 and CDR2 are DFQATT and SNEGSKA (reference sequence). As DNA, the CDR3 is TGCAGTCCCCTCAGCCTGCAGGGAGGATCCTACGAGCAGTACTTC. Protein product: CSPLSLQGGSYEQYF.

The chain joins TRBV20-1 to TRBJ2-7; 7 bases align to TRBD1. The J call may be faulty, since TRBJ2-5 better matches the DNA end. The germline gives CDR1 DFQATT, CDR2 SNEGSKA (reference sequence). The CDR3 loop spans 14 amino acids. DNA of the CDR3: TGCAGTGCGAGGGACAGCCAGGAGATGGAGACCCAGTACTTC. It encodes CSARDSQEMETQYF.

This chain links TRBV20-1 with TRBJ2-1; TRBD1 matches 7 bases. V was pared by 6 bases and J by 4 bases, with 15 bases of the junction left unmatched. In germline, CDR1 is DFQATT, CDR2 SNEGSKA (reference sequence). The CDR3 loop spans 16 amino acids. CDR3 region: CSARRATTRGYNEQFF. The CDR3 nucleotides read TGCAGTGCCAGACGGGCCACTACCAGGGGGTACAATGAGCAGTTCTTC.

In its sample, this clonotype was seen a few times. The chain carries TRBV10-3 and TRBJ1-2; D call uncertain. This CDR3 contains 13 residues. Germline values: CDR1 ENHRY, CDR2 SYGVKD. The ends were cut back, 0 bases at V and 8 bases at J, with 10 bases in the middle. The CDR3 spells CAISESGFGGYTF. CDR3 DNA sequence: TGTGCCATCAGTGAGTCAGGGTTTGGAGGCTACACCTTC.

With regard to this clonotype: This CDR3 fails to terminate in the conserved phenylalanine or tryptophan, so it likely reflects a read error. CDR3 sequence (DNA): TGCAGTGCTCGACTGACAGATACGCAGTATTGT. Its protein is CSARLTDTQYC. This chain connects TRBV20-1 to TRBJ2-3; D uncertain. This CDR3 contains 11 residues. V dropped 5 bases and J dropped 3 bases, with 6 bases sitting between them. Germline values: CDR1 DFQATT, CDR2 SNEGSKA (reference sequence).